A selection of T cell receptor beta chains follows, all from one sample in a study of CD8 T cells in ankylosing spondylitis. One entry per CDR3 protein results from TCRdb running MiXCR on the 5' RACE reads. Of 100,000 or so distinct CDR3 sequences listed, 24% are singletons. What was sequenced was synovial fluid, either unsorted or a sorted T cell fraction (not recorded which). The receptors derive from a male donor with ankylosing spondylitis. CDR3s include the opening cysteine and the closing phenylalanine or tryptophan. D genes are given only for firm matches. Size is omitted from some rows. Given values are once, few, many or a class for expanded clones.

d_call,clone_size,v_call,j_call,cdr3_nt,cdr3_aa
.,.,TRBV20-1,TRBJ2-5,TGCAGTGCTAGAGTGAGGACCCAAGAGACCCAGTACTTC,CSARVRTQETQYF
.,once,TRBV20-1,TRBJ2-1,TGCAGTGCGCCCCGCGGGTATTACTCCTACAATGAGCAGTTCTTC,CSAPRGYYSYNEQFF
TRBD1,.,TRBV11-2,TRBJ2-2,TGTGCCAGCAGCTTATCTTCCAGGGGGAACGTGGAGCTGTTTTTT,CASSLSSRGNVELFF
TRBD1,.,TRBV6-1,TRBJ2-3,TGTGCCAGCGTCCAGGCAGGGGGCCGGGATACGCAGTATTTT,CASVQAGGRDTQYF
TRBD2,many,TRBV7-2,TRBJ2-1,TGTGCCAGCAGCGCAAGAGCGGGAGCCGTCAATGAGCAGTTCTTC,CASSARAGAVNEQFF
.,few,TRBV10-3,TRBJ1-2,TGTGCCATCAGTGAAGTCGCAGCACGATATGGCTACACCTTC,CAISEVAARYGYTF
.,once,TRBV6-4,TRBJ2-1,TGTGCCAGCAGTGACTCAGAGGGCTCGGTGAATGAGCAGTTCTTC,CASSDSEGSVNEQFF
TRBD1,.,TRBV12-3/TRBV12-4,TRBJ1-1,TGTGCCAGCAGGACGGACAGGGGTACTGAAGCTTTCTTT,CASRTDRGTEAFF
.,few,TRBV24-1,TRBJ1-2,TGTGCCACCAGTGACCCGCTTACAGGGAATGCCTATGGCTACACCTTC,CATSDPLTGNAYGYTF
.,.,TRBV6-1,TRBJ1-5,TGTGCCAGCAGTGCCCTCGGTGGGGGGCAAGGGCAGCCCCAGCATTTT,CASSALGGGQGQPQHF
TRBD2,.,TRBV28,TRBJ2-3,TGTGCCAGCAGTTTACGCGGGAGATCGGAAGATACGCAGTATTTT,CASSLRGRSEDTQYF
.,many,TRBV12-3/TRBV12-4,TRBJ1-5,TGTGCCAGCAGTTTCGCTCATCAGCCCCAGCATTTT,CASSFAHQPQHF
TRBD2,many,TRBV12-3/TRBV12-4,TRBJ2-3,TGTGCCAGCAGTTCACGACTAGCGGGCCGCACAGATACGCAGTATTTT,CASSSRLAGRTDTQYF
.,few,TRBV20-1,TRBJ1-4,TGCAGTGCTAGAGCCGGGACTAATGAAAAACTGTTTTTT,CSARAGTNEKLFF
.,many,TRBV5-1,TRBJ2-1,TGCGCCAGCAGCTTGGGGGACACTCCTGACAATGAGCAGTTCTTC,CASSLGDTPDNEQFF
TRBD2,.,TRBV12-3/TRBV12-4,TRBJ2-1,TGTGCCAGCAGCGCTACCGGACTAGCGGGTTACAATGAGCAGTTCTTC,CASSATGLAGYNEQFF
.,medium-sized,TRBV11-2,TRBJ1-2,TGTGCCAGCAGCTTATGGGAAGGATCTGAGGGCTACACCTTC,CASSLWEGSEGYTF
.,.,TRBV9,TRBJ2-1,TGTGCCAGCAGCGGGACTTACGAGCAGTTCTTC,CASSGTYEQFF
TRBD2,.,TRBV12-3/TRBV12-4,TRBJ2-3,TGTGCCAGCAGTCTTAGGCGGGAGTGGGGCACAGATACGCAGTATTTT,CASSLRREWGTDTQYF
TRBD2,few,TRBV12-3/TRBV12-4,TRBJ2-1,TGTGCCACAGCTGGGAGCGGGAGGAGATACAATGAGCAGTTCTTC,CATAGSGRRYNEQFF
TRBD1,.,TRBV10-3,TRBJ2-2,TGTGCCATCAGAAGACAGGGTGAGGGCACCGGGGAGCTGTTTTTT,CAIRRQGEGTGELFF
.,.,TRBV21-1,TRBJ2-3,TGTGCCAGCAGCATGAGGGGGGATACGCAGTATTTT,CASSMRGDTQYF
.,.,TRBV5-1,TRBJ1-6,TGCGCCAGCAGCTTGGAGGGGTCGAATTCACCCCTCCACTTT,CASSLEGSNSPLHF
TRBD2,few,TRBV7-9,TRBJ2-1,TGTGCCAGCAGCCCTTATCTAGCGGGAGTTGGTGAGCAGTTCTTC,CASSPYLAGVGEQFF
.,few,TRBV2,TRBJ2-4,TGTGCCAGCAGTGATGGGATTGTCGCCAAAAACATTCAGTACTTC,CASSDGIVAKNIQYF
.,medium-sized,TRBV5-1,TRBJ2-1,TGCGCCAGCAGCTTAGAGGGGAGGGGGATGTATGAGCAGTTCTTC,CASSLEGRGMYEQFF
.,.,TRBV25-1,TRBJ1-1,TGTGCCAGCATTACGAACACTGAAGCTTTCTTT,CASITNTEAFF
TRBD1,.,TRBV25-1,TRBJ2-1,TGTGCCAGCAGTGGGGACAGGCTTAGTGAGCAGTTCTTC,CASSGDRLSEQFF
.,few,TRBV3-1,TRBJ2-6,TGTGCCAGCAGCCAAGGGATGGATGGGGCCAACGTCCTGACTTTC,CASSQGMDGANVLTF
.,many,TRBV28,TRBJ1-4,TGTGCCAGCAGTTCCTCAGAGCTCCCAGAAAAACTGTTTTTT,CASSSSELPEKLFF
.,once,TRBV3-1,TRBJ2-1,TGTGCCAGCAGCCGAGGGACTCGCCCCTACAATGAGCAGTTCTTC,CASSRGTRPYNEQFF
.,.,TRBV25-1,TRBJ1-1,TGTGCCAGCAGAGGTGGGGCTGGCACTGAAGCTTTCTTT,CASRGGAGTEAFF
.,many,TRBV12-3/TRBV12-4,TRBJ2-3,TGTGCCAGCAGTCTTTGGCAGACCACAGATACGCAGTATTTT,CASSLWQTTDTQYF
.,.,TRBV29-1,TRBJ2-1,TGCAGCGTCGGGAAGTGGGTTAACAATGAGCAGTTCTTC,CSVGKWVNNEQFF
.,.,TRBV20-1,TRBJ2-3,TGCAGTGCTAGCGGAGCTAGCACAGATACGCAGTATTTT,CSASGASTDTQYF
.,few,TRBV10-2,TRBJ1-6,TGCGCCAGCAGGGACGGTTATAATTCACCCCTCCACTTT,CASRDGYNSPLHF
.,.,TRBV20-1,TRBJ1-5,TGCAGTGCTAGCCCAGGGCAGTATGGCAATCAGCCCCAGCATTTT,CSASPGQYGNQPQHF
.,.,TRBV12-3/TRBV12-4,TRBJ2-1,TGTGCCAGCACCCCGAAGTCGGGAGAAGGGTGGAATGAGCAGTTCTTC,CASTPKSGEGWNEQFF
.,.,TRBV7-9,TRBJ2-2,TGTGCCAGCAGCAAGGGGGTTAACACCGGGGAGCTGTTTTTT,CASSKGVNTGELFF
TRBD2,.,TRBV30,TRBJ2-7,TGTGCCTGGAGCCTTCCCGGGGGGACCCTGTACGAGCAGTACTTC,CAWSLPGGTLYEQYF
TRBD2,few,TRBV20-1,TRBJ2-3,TGCAGTGCTGGGACTAGCGGGAGAAGGGATACGCAGTATTTT,CSAGTSGRRDTQYF